The present T cell receptor (beta chain) was sequenced within a study of high-grade serous ovarian cancer treatment subgroups. Study-level information: On average, just over 14,000 reads and roughly 7,700 unique TCR beta rearrangements were obtained per sample.

Study-wide results and limits: Repertoire analysis covered CDR3 alone, not CDR1 or CDR2. Higher neoantigen levels went with greater TCR clonal relatedness.

The CDR3 totals 13 residues. Deletions cut 5 bases from V and 6 bases from J, with 13 bases between. The germline V gene has CDR1 SEHNR and CDR2 FQNEAQ (reference sequence). Remarks on this clone: Its antigen is unidentified.

Sequencing used immunoSEQ multiplex PCR; TCRdb keeps in-frame clones, though not all of them. Found here are a few thousand clones, 70% to 80% of them singletons; the top ten hold less than 7.5%. The tumor samples were collected prior to definitive surgery or chemotherapy. This receptor was taken from a human donor with high-grade serous ovarian cancer. Specimen: tumor tissue. The chain couples TRBV7-9 to TRBJ1-1; no reliable D call. In DNA form, the CDR3 reads TGTGCCAGCAGCCCGGCGGCGGTCTCTGAAGCTTTCTTT. Amino acids: CASSPAAVSEAFF. Full variable domain (missing parts from reference TRBV7-9 and TRBJ1-1): DTGVSQNPRHKITKRGQNVTFRCDPISEHNRLYWYRQTLGQGPEFLTYFQNEAQLEKSRLLSDRFSAERPKGSFSTLEIQRTEQGDSAMYLCASSPAAVSEAFFGQGTRLTVV.